The clone carrying this T cell receptor (beta chain) has only a few counts. What it recognizes is unknown. CDR3 length: 15 residues. Trimming left V 5 bases short and J 10 bases short, with 22 bases between. Germline CDR1 reads LNHDA; CDR2 reads SQIVND (reference sequence). The data belong to a study of beta chain features in type 1 diabetes. Study-level points and caveats: Type 1 diabetes patients had TCRB CDR3s that were shorter (moderately but significantly so) in all four CD4+ subsets.

The investigators reverse transcribed all of the isolated RNA, so they sequenced expressed TCRB transcripts. Clones were sequenced by immunoSEQ multiplex PCR, and TCRdb holds only the in-frame ones, with some missing. The table records about 53,000 clones, 50% to 75% of them present only once. This TCR came from a woman in her thirties with type 1 diabetes. This chain links TRBV19 with TRBJ2-3, with a possible D match to TRBD2 (6 bases). Sample: stem cell memory CD4+ T cells from blood. CDR3 residues: CASSSTLVAENPQYF. The DNA for the CDR3 is TGTGCCAGTAGTTCTACTCTGGTAGCGGAGAACCCGCAGTATTTT.